The 25 T cell receptor beta chains listed next were all sequenced from one sample in a study of cytomegalovirus exposure and HLA in healthy donors. PCR involved 60 Vbeta and 13 Jbeta primers. Generated by immunoSEQ multiplex PCR, the TCRdb table keeps only in-frame clones and is missing some. The sample shows about 170,000 clones, roughly 81% of them seen only once. Input material: PBMCs. The receptors originated from a young woman in good health and CMV-seropositive.

The CDR3 region has the DNA TGCGCCAGCAGCTCCCGGGGGGGGACTGAAGCTTTCTTT. Protein: CASSSRGGTEAFF. The J gene is TRBJ1-1, the V gene TRBV5-1, with D perhaps matching TRBD1 (5 bases). Per germline, CDR1 SGHRS and CDR2 YFSETQ. Trimming removed 3 bases from V and 5 bases from J, with 11 bases in between. This CDR3 region has 13 residues.

V is TRBV6-5 and J is TRBJ2-7; tentative D call: TRBD2 (5 bases). Looked up from germline, CDR1 is MNHEY and CDR2 is SVGAGI. Trimming removed 6 bases at V and 6 bases at J, with 12 bases between. This CDR3 region has 12 residues. The CDR3 DNA sequence: TGTGCCAGCAGCCTCCGGGGAAGCGAGCAGTACTTC. Amino acids: CASSLRGSEQYF.

The V call is TRBV6-6, the J call TRBJ2-5, with a possible D match to TRBD1 (6 bases). Germline CDR1 is MNHNY and CDR2 is SVGAGI (reference sequence). The CDR3 is made up of 15 amino acids. V shed 4 bases and J shed 1 base, with 13 bases lying between them. The chain's CDR3 is CASSSPEQGQETQYF. The CDR3 DNA sequence: TGTGCCAGCAGTTCCCCTGAACAGGGCCAAGAGACCCAGTACTTC.

The rearrangement links TRBV9 to TRBJ1-1; D unclear. Trimming removed 3 bases from V and 4 bases from J, with 16 bases in between. CDR1 is SGDLS and CDR2 is YYNGEE in the germline V gene. The CDR3 consists of 15 residues. CDR3 loop: CASSATVYLGTEAFF. The CDR3 bases are TGTGCCAGCAGCGCCACAGTTTACTTGGGCACTGAAGCTTTCTTT.

A remark on this clone: Within the sample, other DNA sequences also encode this same CDR3. The V call is TRBV5-1, the J call TRBJ2-1; weak D call: TRBD2 (5 bases). The CDR3 is 15 amino acids. In germline, CDR1 is SGHRS, CDR2 YFSETQ. The ends were cut back, 0 bases at V and 0 bases at J, with 7 bases in the middle. The CDR3 here is CASSLAGSSYNEQFF. The CDR3 coding sequence is TGCGCCAGCAGCTTGGCGGGGAGCTCCTACAATGAGCAGTTCTTC.

The genes are TRBV6-5 and TRBJ2-1; the match to TRBD2 covers 9 bases. Germline CDR1 is MNHEY and CDR2 is SVGAGI. After removal of 2 bases from V and 4 bases from J, the junction contained 6 bases not matched to a gene. The CDR3 has 16 residues. Written as DNA, the CDR3 is TGTGCCAGCAGTTACCAGGGCGGGGGGGCGTACAATGAGCAGTTCTTC. This sequence encodes CASSYQGGGAYNEQFF.

The chain uses TRBV15 and TRBJ2-4; tentative D call: TRBD1 (5 bases). Germline loops: CDR1 LNHNV, CDR2 YYDKDF (reference sequence). V lost 5 bases to trimming and J lost 0 bases, with 11 bases between them. This CDR3 has 15 residues. For the CDR3, the DNA is TGTGCCACCAGCGCCCCAGGGCTAGCCAAAAACATTCAGTACTTC. The encoded protein is CATSAPGLAKNIQYF.

V usage is TRBV7-6 and J usage is TRBJ2-2; D is ambiguous. The CDR3 contains 15 residues. V lost 1 base, J lost 4 bases, and 10 bases lay in between. CDR1 is SGHVS and CDR2 is FNYEAQ in the germline V gene. The CDR3 bases are TGTGCCAGCAGCTTAGTAGTAGGAGCCACCGGGGAGCTGTTTTTT. It is translated as CASSLVVGATGELFF. Supplemented by reference TRBV7-6 and TRBJ2-2, the full variable domain reads GAGVSQSPRYKVTKRGQDVALRCDPISGHVSLYWYRQALGQGPEFLTYFNYEAQQDKSGLPNDRFSAERPEGSISTLTIQRTEQRDSAMYRCASSLVVGATGELFFGEGSRLTVL.

The V call is TRBV4-3, the J call TRBJ1-2; TRBD1 matches at 9 bases. Germline V lookup: CDR1 LGHNA, CDR2 YSLEER. After removal of 1 base from V and 7 bases from J, the junction contained 7 bases not matched to a gene. CDR3 length equals 15 residues. Written as DNA, the CDR3 is TGCGCCAGCAGCCAAGTGTCTGGACAGGGGTCTGGCTACACCTTC. Translating it yields CASSQVSGQGSGYTF.

This sequence joins TRBV4-2 and TRBJ2-5, with 12 bases that match TRBD2. The closer fit of TRBJ2-7 to the DNA end suggests the J call may be wrong. Germline CDR1 LGHNA, CDR2 YNFKEQ. This CDR3 has 18 residues. The CDR3 DNA reads TGTGCCAGCAGCCAAGGGTGGCTAGCGGGGGGGCAGGCGTACGAGCAGTACTTC. Encoded protein: CASSQGWLAGGQAYEQYF.

The chain combines TRBV14 with TRBJ2-7, with 9 positions matching TRBD1. V gave up 5 bases and J gave up 5 bases; unmatched junction bases: 10. The CDR3 is made up of 15 amino acids. Per germline, CDR1 SGHDN and CDR2 FVKESK. Here the CDR3 reads CASSRTGGAVHEQYF. CDR3 DNA sequence: TGTGCCAGCAGCAGAACAGGGGGCGCAGTCCACGAGCAGTACTTC.

The V gene is TRBV7-2, the J gene TRBJ1-1; D gene unclear. CDR1 SGHTA and CDR2 FQGNSA come from the germline V gene. Trimming took 2 bases from V and 8 from J, leaving 9 bases between them. CDR3 length equals 12 residues. In nucleotides, the CDR3 is TGTGCCAGCAGCTTACCTAACCAAGAAGCTTTCTTT. Its translation is CASSLPNQEAFF. Filled out from reference TRBV7-2 and TRBJ1-1, the complete variable domain reads GAGVSQSPSNKVTEKGKDVELRCDPISGHTALYWYRQSLGQGLEFLIYFQGNSAPDKSGLPSDRFSAERTGGSVSTLTIQRTQQEDSAVYLCASSLPNQEAFFGQGTRLTVV.

This clone has only one observation. The chain joins TRBV7-9 to TRBJ1-1; D perhaps matches TRBD1 (5 bases). The germline V gene has CDR1 SEHNR and CDR2 FQNEAQ (reference sequence). Between the trimmed V and J ends, which lost 1 base and 1 base, there was a span of 19 bases. This CDR3 is 18 amino acids long. This CDR3 reads CASSLGAVWGVKNTEAFF. The CDR3 DNA reads TGTGCCAGCAGCTTAGGGGCTGTTTGGGGCGTTAAGAACACTGAAGCTTTCTTT.

This chain connects TRBV11-2 to TRBJ2-1; 9 bases align to TRBD2. V lost 3 bases to trimming and J lost 4 bases; unmatched junction nucleotides: 4. This CDR3 contains 15 residues. Germline lookup yields CDR1 SGHAT and CDR2 FQNNGV. The CDR3 protein is CASSFGTSGYNEQFF. The CDR3 DNA is TGTGCCAGCAGCTTCGGCACTAGCGGGTACAATGAGCAGTTCTTC.

The chain has TRBV10-3 and TRBJ1-1; D not certain. The V end lost 6 bases, the J end lost 0 bases, and 17 bases lay between the germline ends. The CDR3 contains 16 residues. Germline V gene data show CDR1 as ENHRY and CDR2 as SYGVKD. The CDR3 nucleotides are TGTGCCATCAGGACCGGAGAGGGTCTCATGAACACTGAAGCTTTCTTT. Translation: CAIRTGEGLMNTEAFF.

The rearrangement links TRBV5-6 to TRBJ1-1; unclear D gene. Trimming took 0 bases from V and 5 from J, leaving 8 bases between them. The CDR3 runs to 13 residues. Germline V gene data show CDR1 as SGHDT and CDR2 as YYEEEE. The CDR3 sequence is CASSLVSVTEAFF. In DNA form, the CDR3 reads TGTGCCAGCAGCTTGGTAAGCGTTACTGAAGCTTTCTTT.

This chain connects TRBV5-1 to TRBJ2-1, with 11 bases lining up with TRBD2. This CDR3 comprises 24 residues. The J segment lost 0 bases and the V segment lost 1 base, leaving 24 bases of the junction unmatched. CDR1 and CDR2 from the germline V gene are SGHRS and YFSETQ. The CDR3: CASSLRSSGGPQVPRDSSYNEQFF. CDR3 in DNA: TGCGCCAGCAGCTTGCGCTCTAGCGGGGGGCCTCAGGTGCCAAGGGACAGCTCCTACAATGAGCAGTTCTTC.

The CDR3 sequence: CASSDTSGGVYNEQFF. In nucleotides, the CDR3 is TGTGCCAGCAGCGACACTAGCGGGGGGGTCTACAATGAGCAGTTCTTC. J is TRBJ2-1 and V is TRBV7-9; 13 nucleotides line up with TRBD2. The CDR3 sequence is 16 residues long. After removal of 5 bases from V and 3 bases from J, the junction contained 4 bases not matched to a gene. Looked up from germline, CDR1 is SEHNR and CDR2 is FQNEAQ (reference sequence).

This clone has only one observation. V gene TRBV10-3 combines with J gene TRBJ1-1; D is perhaps TRBD1 (5 bases). The CDR3 runs 14 residues. Trimming cost V 2 bases and J 5 bases, with 12 bases left between them. The V gene's germline CDR1 is ENHRY and CDR2 SYGVKD. The CDR3 loop reads CAISEQGWWTEAFF. As DNA, the CDR3 is TGTGCCATCAGTGAGCAGGGATGGTGGACTGAAGCTTTCTTT.

The chain recombines TRBV30 with TRBJ1-2, with 9 positions matching TRBD1. The CDR3 is 14 amino acids. Germline V lookup: CDR1 GTSNPN, CDR2 SVGIG (reference sequence). J gave up 5 bases and V 1 base, and 5 bases lay outside the gene matches. CDR3 sequence (DNA): TGTGCCTGGAGTGGGGACAGGGATACGTATGGCTACACCTTC. Protein product: CAWSGDRDTYGYTF.

Concerning this clone: Its ends do not fully match the called genes, so a read error is possible. The chain joins TRBV7-9 to TRBJ1-5, with D perhaps TRBD1 (6 bases). This CDR3 is 16 amino acids long. In germline, CDR1 is SEHNR, CDR2 FQNEAQ (reference sequence). This CDR3 is CSSSPGQGGLNQPQHF. The DNA for the CDR3 is TGTTCCAGCAGCCCGGGACAAGGGGGTTTGAATCAGCCCCAGCATTTT.

The CDR3 reads CASISGLAFSETQYF. Written as DNA, the CDR3 is TGTGCCAGCATCTCGGGACTAGCGTTTAGTGAGACCCAGTACTTC. The chain has TRBV6-1 and TRBJ2-5, with 10 nucleotides matching TRBD2. This CDR3 spans 15 amino acids. The V gene end was trimmed by 7 bases and the J gene end by 5 bases; junction bases not matched to a gene: 10. Germline V gene data show CDR1 as MNHNS and CDR2 as SASEGT.

This chain connects TRBV9 to TRBJ1-2; TRBD1 matches at 11 bases. CDR3 size: 16 residues. The V gene end was trimmed by 1 base and the J gene end by 3 bases; junction bases not matched to a gene: 5. The germline gives CDR1 SGDLS, CDR2 YYNGEE. In nucleotides, the CDR3 is TGTGCCAGCAGCGTAAGGGGGGACAGGGGGGACTATGGCTACACCTTC. Protein product: CASSVRGDRGDYGYTF.

This clone was detected only a few times. This rearrangement joins TRBV2 to TRBJ1-4; TRBD1 matches at 10 bases. The germline V gene encodes CDR1 SNHLY and CDR2 FYNNEI. The CDR3 is made up of 15 amino acids. V lost 8 bases to trimming and J lost 7 bases; unmatched junction nucleotides: 10. The CDR3 DNA reads as TGTGCCAGCTCATATGGCGGGACAGGGGCTGAAAAACTGTTTTTT. Translation gives CASSYGGTGAEKLFF.

This clone appeared a single time. The chain employs TRBV19 and TRBJ1-1; D remains ambiguous. The germline V and J ends were trimmed by 7 bases and 6 bases, with 12 bases remaining between them. Germline CDR1 LNHDA, CDR2 SQIVND (reference sequence). The length of the CDR3 is 12 residues. CDR3 amino acids: CASIPSGPEAFF. The CDR3 DNA reads as TGTGCCAGTATACCCTCTGGCCCTGAAGCTTTCTTT.